The 27 T cell receptor beta chains below come from one sample, sequenced in a study of T-cell reconstitution after alpha-beta-depleted transplantation in children. Researchers prepared the TCRbeta library using unique molecular identifiers, the study reports. TCRdb passed the PCR reads through MiXCR, listing each CDR3 protein once. The sample contains about 540,000 distinct CDR3 sequences, around 19% of which appear only once. The sequences come from PBMCs from the stem cell graft donor, collected from the stem cell graft. These receptors all come from a human donor who donated a stem cell graft to a child with acute lymphoblastic leukemia.

The chain combines TRBV12-3 or TRBV12-4 with TRBJ1-4; 10 bases align to TRBD1. V lost 4 bases and J lost 7; bases outside the gene matches: 6. This CDR3 is 15 amino acids long. CDR3 protein: CASSSRQGASEKLFF. In DNA, the CDR3 is TGTGCCAGCAGTTCCCGACAGGGGGCTTCTGAAAAACTGTTTTTT.

The rearrangement joins TRBV2 to TRBJ1-6; weak D call: TRBD1 (5 bases). The CDR3 has 13 amino acids. Trimming removed 8 bases at V and 7 bases at J, with 12 bases between. CDR1 SNHLY and CDR2 FYNNEI come from the germline V gene. The CDR3 nucleotides read TGTGCCAGCGGGACCGTAGACAATTCACCCCTCCACTTT. Translation gives CASGTVDNSPLHF.

J is TRBJ1-2 and V is TRBV3-1; possibly TRBD1 for D (5 bases). Germline CDR1 is LGHDT and CDR2 is YNNKEL (reference sequence). The CDR3 loop spans 14 amino acids. V gave up 4 bases and J gave up 7 bases, with 16 bases separating them. The CDR3 region has the DNA TGTGCCAGCAGCCCCCCGGGGAGACAGCTTGGCTACACCTTC. As protein: CASSPPGRQLGYTF.

The rearrangement joins TRBV5-1 to TRBJ1-5, with TRBD1 as a possible D gene (5 bases). This CDR3 has 16 amino acids. The V end was cut by 0 bases, the J end by 2 bases, with 12 bases between. Germline V CDR1 and CDR2: SGHRS, YFSETQ. The CDR3 DNA sequence: TGCGCCAGCAGCTTGGCCGGGACCGCCGGCAATCAGCCCCAGCATTTT. It specifies CASSLAGTAGNQPQHF.

Turning to this clonotype: This is likely a read error, given that the CDR3 carries no conserved phenylalanine or tryptophan at its end. The genes are TRBV11-2 and TRBJ2-2; D call uncertain. Trimming left V 5 bases short and J 7 bases short, with 11 bases between. CDR3 length: 13 amino acids. Looked up from germline, CDR1 is SGHAT and CDR2 is FQNNGV. The CDR3 is CASSVVGSGELFL. In DNA form, the CDR3 reads TGTGCCAGCAGCGTAGTGGGAAGCGGGGAGCTGTTTTTG.

This clonotype was found a few times. This chain uses TRBV18 with TRBJ2-7; a possible D gene is TRBD2 (5 bases). In germline, CDR1 is KGHSH, CDR2 LQKENI. The CDR3 has 14 amino acids. V was trimmed by 5 bases and J by 0 bases, leaving 11 bases between them. Here the CDR3 DNA reads TGTGCCAGCTCAGGAGGCCAGAGCTCCTACGAGCAGTACTTC. Residues: CASSGGQSSYEQYF.

This clonotype was seen a few times. V gene TRBV7-9 combines with J gene TRBJ2-3; 8 bases are a match to TRBD2. Trimming cost V 2 bases and J 5 bases; bases outside gene matches: 9. Per germline, CDR1 SEHNR and CDR2 FQNEAQ (reference sequence). This CDR3 comprises 16 residues. The CDR3 reads CASSLPLSGIGDTQYF. The CDR3 DNA follows: TGTGCCAGCAGCTTACCTCTTAGCGGGATAGGAGATACGCAGTATTTT.

The chain combines TRBV20-1 with TRBJ1-5; 7 bases line up with TRBD1. Germline V gives CDR1 DFQATT, CDR2 SNEGSKA (reference sequence). The CDR3 consists of 16 residues. V lost 1 base to trimming and J lost 1 base; unmatched junction nucleotides: 7. The CDR3 nucleotides read TGCAGTGCTAGAGTGGTTGACAGGGTGAGCAATCAGCCCCAGCATTTT. This sequence encodes CSARVVDRVSNQPQHF.

This clonotype turned up a few times. The J gene is TRBJ2-1, the V gene TRBV5-1, with 12 nucleotides matching TRBD2. The germline CDR1 and CDR2 sequences are SGHRS and YFSETQ. J gave up 7 bases and V 7 bases, and 6 bases lay outside the gene matches. The CDR3 totals 14 residues. CDR3 residues: CASRRLAGENEQFF. In DNA, the CDR3 is TGCGCCAGCCGCCGACTAGCGGGAGAGAATGAGCAGTTCTTC.

This chain connects TRBV5-4 to TRBJ1-5; no clear D gene. The V gene's germline CDR1 is SGHNT and CDR2 YYREEE (reference sequence). Trimming removed 0 bases at V and 1 base at J, with 11 bases between. The CDR3 is 16 residues long. DNA for the CDR3: TGTGCCAGCAGCTTGGGGGGTTCGCGGAGCAATCAGCCCCAGCATTTT. Translation: CASSLGGSRSNQPQHF. Complete variable domain (other parts from reference TRBV5-4 and TRBJ1-5): ETGVTQSPTHLIKTRGQQVTLRCSSQSGHNTVSWYQQALGQGPQFIFQYYREEENGRGNFPPRFSGLQFPNYSSELNVNALELDDSALYLCASSLGGSRSNQPQHFGDGTRLSIL.

DNA of the CDR3: TGTGCCAGCAGCGTAGGGGGGATGGGGGCCAACGTCCTGACTTTC. This gives the protein CASSVGGMGANVLTF. The J gene is TRBJ2-6, the V gene TRBV9, with D possibly being TRBD1 or TRBD2 (5 bases each). Germline V gene lookup returns CDR1 SGDLS and CDR2 YYNGEE. V lost 0 bases to trimming and J lost 4 bases, with 8 bases between them. CDR3 length equals 15 residues.

The chain employs TRBV5-1 and TRBJ2-5, with D possibly being TRBD2 (7 bases). With 6 bases removed from V and 5 bases from J, the gap between germline ends came to 17 bases. The CDR3 spans 14 residues. Germline assignment: CDR1 SGHRS and CDR2 YFSETQ. The chain's CDR3 is CASTPWGGAETQYF. CDR3 bases: TGCGCCAGCACTCCGTGGGGGGGCGCGGAGACCCAGTACTTC.

The chain uses TRBV4-1 and TRBJ2-1; D might be TRBD1 or TRBD2, each matching 5 bases. CDR3 length equals 14 residues. The ends were cut back, 4 bases at V and 16 bases at J, with 23 bases in the middle. Germline V gives CDR1 MGHRA, CDR2 YSYEKL. CDR3 nucleotides: TGCGCCAGCAGCCCCTTCGGGACCCCGAGCAGACGTTTCTTC. Protein: CASSPFGTPSRRFF.

This rearrangement joins TRBV5-1 to TRBJ2-7, with 7 bases that match TRBD1. Germline V gene lookup returns CDR1 SGHRS and CDR2 YFSETQ. V shed 4 bases, J shed 2 bases, and the junction held 6 bases outside the gene matches. This CDR3 contains 14 residues. The CDR3 DNA reads as TGCGCCAGCAGCCACCGACAGGGAACCTACGAGCAGTACTTC. Protein sequence: CASSHRQGTYEQYF.

This clonotype has just a few counts. This chain links TRBV7-2 with TRBJ2-1; TRBD2 matches 8 bases. The germline CDR1 and CDR2 sequences are SGHTA and FQGNSA. The CDR3 extends over 15 amino acids. V lost 5 bases, J lost 3 bases, and 6 bases stayed unmatched. CDR3 region: CASSHSGSLYNEQFF. In nucleotides, the CDR3 is TGTGCCAGCAGCCACAGCGGGAGCCTCTACAATGAGCAGTTCTTC.

This clonotype was picked up a small number of times. The CDR3 bases are TGTGCCAGCAGCCGGGACTGGGGCTACGAGCAGTACTTC. This translates into CASSRDWGYEQYF. The rearrangement uses TRBV2 and TRBJ2-7; perhaps TRBD2 as D (6 bases). The CDR3 sequence is 13 residues long. The germline CDR1 and CDR2 sequences are SNHLY and FYNNEI. The germline V and J ends were trimmed by 6 bases and 3 bases, with 12 bases remaining between them.

This clonotype appeared a few times. This chain uses TRBV27 with TRBJ2-5; maybe TRBD1 (8 bases). Per the germline V gene, CDR1 is MNHEY and CDR2 is SMNVEV (reference sequence). The CDR3 length is 15 residues. Trimming left V 4 bases short and J 2 bases short, with 14 bases between. The CDR3 region has the DNA TGTGCCAGCAGTTGGGGGGGGGACAGGCAAGAGACCCAGTACTTC. It encodes CASSWGGDRQETQYF.

The table lists this clonotype with a few counts. This chain uses TRBV10-3 with TRBJ2-7, with D perhaps TRBD1 (6 bases). V dropped 3 bases and J dropped 4 bases, with 13 bases sitting between them. CDR1 is ENHRY and CDR2 is SYGVKD in the germline V gene. This CDR3 comprises 14 residues. The CDR3 here is CAISDYRERYEQYF. For the CDR3, the DNA is TGTGCCATCAGTGACTACAGGGAGAGGTACGAGCAGTACTTC.

This clonotype was observed a handful of times. The chain carries TRBV5-1 and TRBJ2-7; D possibly corresponds to TRBD2 (5 bases). V was clipped by 6 bases and J by 2 bases, with 12 bases between them. The CDR3 sequence is 13 residues long. Germline V gene sequence: CDR1 SGHRS, CDR2 YFSETQ. The CDR3 DNA follows: TGCGCCAGCATGGGAGACATCGCCTACGAGCAGTACTTC. It codes for CASMGDIAYEQYF.

This clonotype was detected many times. This rearrangement joins TRBV12-3 or TRBV12-4 to TRBJ1-2; D is perhaps TRBD1 (6 bases). This CDR3 comprises 15 residues. V dropped 2 bases and J dropped 8 bases, with 18 bases sitting between them. The CDR3 reads CASSLKGGEGSGYTF. DNA for the CDR3: TGTGCCAGCAGTTTAAAGGGGGGCGAGGGGTCCGGCTACACCTTC.

The chain is built from TRBV4-2 and TRBJ1-1; D might be TRBD1 (6 bases). With 4 bases removed from V and 0 bases from J, the gap between germline ends came to 18 bases. CDR3 length: 17 amino acids. Germline assignment: CDR1 LGHNA and CDR2 YNFKEQ. CDR3 in amino acids: CASSPRFDRFMNTEAFF. CDR3 in DNA: TGTGCCAGCAGCCCCCGTTTCGACAGGTTTATGAACACTGAAGCTTTCTTT.

The V and J genes are TRBV5-6 and TRBJ2-3; 7 nucleotides agree with TRBD2. V lost 4 bases, J lost 0 bases, and 11 bases stayed unmatched. Per germline, CDR1 SGHDT and CDR2 YYEEEE. CDR3 length: 17 residues. The CDR3 reads CASSLDPGGASTDTQYF. For the CDR3, the DNA is TGTGCCAGCAGCCTGGACCCGGGGGGAGCTAGCACAGATACGCAGTATTTT.

This clonotype has only a few counts. The CDR3 DNA sequence: TGTGCCAGCAGCTGGCGGGAGAGTAATATGGGCGAGCAGTACTTC. Amino acids: CASSWRESNMGEQYF. The chain recombines TRBV7-9 with TRBJ2-7; 7 bases fit TRBD2. The germline gives CDR1 SEHNR, CDR2 FQNEAQ (reference sequence). The CDR3 consists of 15 residues. With V trimmed by 4 bases and J by 6 bases, 12 bases remained unmatched.

This clonotype was counted a few times. The chain carries TRBV11-1 and TRBJ2-2; 11 positions match TRBD2. J lost 7 bases, V lost 5 bases, and 15 bases had no gene match. Per germline, CDR1 SGHAT and CDR2 FQDESV (reference sequence). The CDR3 spans 18 residues. Here the CDR3 reads CASSVARGTSGVIGELFF. The CDR3 region has the DNA TGTGCCAGCAGCGTCGCCCGAGGGACTAGCGGCGTCATCGGGGAGCTGTTTTTT.

This clonotype showed up many times. This chain uses TRBV28 with TRBJ2-2, with D uncertain. CDR3 size: 13 residues. The germline V gene has CDR1 MDHEN and CDR2 SYDVKM. Trimming left V 2 bases short and J 3 bases short, with 4 bases between. The CDR3 sequence: CASSLRHTGELFF. The CDR3 bases are TGTGCCAGCAGTTTACGGCACACCGGGGAGCTGTTTTTT.

The rearrangement joins TRBV12-3 or TRBV12-4 to TRBJ1-2; tentative D call: TRBD1 (6 bases). The CDR3 is 14 residues long. V was clipped by 3 bases and J by 4 bases, with 12 bases between them. In DNA, the CDR3 is TGTGCCAGCAGTTTTAGTGCGGACAGCTATGGCTACACCTTC. It specifies CASSFSADSYGYTF.

CDR3 sequence reads: CASSQRTSGRYNEQFF. The DNA for the CDR3 is TGTGCCAGCAGCCAGAGGACTAGCGGGAGATACAATGAGCAGTTCTTC. V is TRBV7-9 and J is TRBJ2-1; 13 bases are a match to TRBD2. CDR1 is SEHNR, CDR2 FQNEAQ, per germline (reference sequence). The V segment lost 5 bases and the J segment 4 bases; nucleotides outside the gene matches: 5. This CDR3 has 16 amino acids.